This TCR beta chain originates from a study of T-cell memory formation after mild COVID-19. Findings of the study overall: Largely, contracting CD4+ clones fell within CM and EM, and contracting CD8+ clones within EMRA.

V was cut by 0 bases and J by 3 bases, with 12 bases left in between. This CDR3 is 16 amino acids long. Germline lookup yields CDR1 MNHNS and CDR2 SASEGT. TCRdb processed the 5' RACE reads anew with MiXCR; each CDR3 protein has one entry. The sample yields about 500,000 distinct CDR3 sequences, about a fifth seen once. A remark on this clonotype: Antigen unknown.

The chain links TRBV6-1 to TRBJ1-5; D perhaps matches TRBD1 (5 bases). The sequence derives from an adult woman who had mild COVID-19 (a few samples of this study predate the infection). Cell type and time point are not known. Sequencing used PBMCs or a T cell subset sorted from them (not recorded which). This chain's CDR3 is CASSEAPGIDNQPQHF. The CDR3 bases are TGTGCCAGCAGTGAAGCTCCAGGGATCGACAATCAGCCCCAGCATTTT.